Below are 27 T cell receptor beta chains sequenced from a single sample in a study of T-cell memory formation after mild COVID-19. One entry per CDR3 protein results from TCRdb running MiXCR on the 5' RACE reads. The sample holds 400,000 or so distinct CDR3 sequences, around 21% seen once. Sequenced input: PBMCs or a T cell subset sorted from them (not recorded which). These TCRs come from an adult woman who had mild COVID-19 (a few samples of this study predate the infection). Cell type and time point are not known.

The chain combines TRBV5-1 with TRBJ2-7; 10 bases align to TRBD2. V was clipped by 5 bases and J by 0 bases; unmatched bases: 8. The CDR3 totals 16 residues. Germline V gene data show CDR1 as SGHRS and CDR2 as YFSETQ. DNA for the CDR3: TGCGCCAGCAGAGGAGGACTAGCGGACATCTCCTACGAGCAGTACTTC. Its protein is CASRGGLADISYEQYF.

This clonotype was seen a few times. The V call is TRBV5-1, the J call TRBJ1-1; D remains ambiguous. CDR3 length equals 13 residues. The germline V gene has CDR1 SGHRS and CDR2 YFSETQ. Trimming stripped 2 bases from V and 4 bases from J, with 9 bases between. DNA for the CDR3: TGCGCCAGCAGCTTCCGGGGAACCACTGAAGCTTTCTTT. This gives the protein CASSFRGTTEAFF.

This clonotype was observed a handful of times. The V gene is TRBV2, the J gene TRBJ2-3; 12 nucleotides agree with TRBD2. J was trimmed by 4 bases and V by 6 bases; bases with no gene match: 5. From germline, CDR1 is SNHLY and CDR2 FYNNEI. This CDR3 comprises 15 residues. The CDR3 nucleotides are TGTGCCAGCAGCCGAACTAGCGGGGGGTCAGATACGCAGTATTTT. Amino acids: CASSRTSGGSDTQYF.

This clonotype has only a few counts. DNA of the CDR3: TGTGCCAGCAGCTTAGCCGGACAGGGTGCCTACGAGCAGTACTTC. It encodes CASSLAGQGAYEQYF. The genes are TRBV11-1 and TRBJ2-7; 8 bases line up with TRBD1. Germline V CDR1 and CDR2: SGHAT, FQDESV (reference sequence). V was clipped by 0 bases and J by 2 bases; unmatched bases: 3. This CDR3 has 15 amino acids.

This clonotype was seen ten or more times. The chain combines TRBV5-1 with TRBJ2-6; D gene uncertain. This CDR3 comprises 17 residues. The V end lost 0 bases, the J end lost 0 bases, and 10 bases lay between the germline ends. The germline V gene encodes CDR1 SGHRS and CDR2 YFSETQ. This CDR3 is CASSLVPVASGANVLTF. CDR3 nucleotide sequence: TGCGCCAGCAGCTTGGTCCCCGTAGCCTCTGGGGCCAACGTCCTGACTTTC. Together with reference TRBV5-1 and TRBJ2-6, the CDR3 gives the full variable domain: KAGVTQTPRYLIKTRGQQVTLSCSPISGHRSVSWYQQTPGQGLQFLFEYFSETQRNKGNFPGRFSGRQFSNSRSEMNVSTLELGDSALYLCASSLVPVASGANVLTFGAGSRLTVL.

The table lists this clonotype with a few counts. The CDR3 loop is CASSSTVTTDEQFF. CDR3 DNA sequence: TGCGCCAGCAGCTCCACTGTGACCACTGATGAGCAGTTCTTC. This chain uses TRBV5-1 with TRBJ2-1; D not certain. V was cut by 3 bases and J by 8 bases, with 15 bases left in between. This CDR3 is 14 amino acids long. The V gene's germline CDR1 is SGHRS and CDR2 YFSETQ.

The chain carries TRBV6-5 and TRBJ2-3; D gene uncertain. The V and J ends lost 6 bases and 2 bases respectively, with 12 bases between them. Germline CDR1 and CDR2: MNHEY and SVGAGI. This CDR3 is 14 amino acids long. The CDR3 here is CASRRSSHTDTQYF. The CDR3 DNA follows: TGTGCCAGCAGAAGGAGCAGCCACACAGATACGCAGTATTTT.

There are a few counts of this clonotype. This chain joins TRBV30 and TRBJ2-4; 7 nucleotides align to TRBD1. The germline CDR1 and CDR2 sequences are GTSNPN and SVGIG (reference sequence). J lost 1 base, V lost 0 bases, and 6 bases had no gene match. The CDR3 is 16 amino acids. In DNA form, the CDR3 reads TGTGCCTGGAGTGTAGACAGGGTGGGGGCCAAAAACATTCAGTACTTC. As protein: CAWSVDRVGAKNIQYF.

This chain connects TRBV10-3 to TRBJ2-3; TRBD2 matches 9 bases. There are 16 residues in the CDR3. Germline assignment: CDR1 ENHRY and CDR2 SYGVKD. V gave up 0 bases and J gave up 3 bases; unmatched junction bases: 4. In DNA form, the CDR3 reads TGTGCCATCAGTGAGTCGAGGCTAGCGGGAACAGATACGCAGTATTTT. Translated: CAISESRLAGTDTQYF.

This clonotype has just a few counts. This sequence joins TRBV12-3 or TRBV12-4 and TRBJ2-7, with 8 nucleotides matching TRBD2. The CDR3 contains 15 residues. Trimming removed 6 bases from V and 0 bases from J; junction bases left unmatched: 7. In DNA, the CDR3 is TGTGCCAGCAGATATAGCGGGGTGAGCTCCTACGAGCAGTACTTC. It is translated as CASRYSGVSSYEQYF.

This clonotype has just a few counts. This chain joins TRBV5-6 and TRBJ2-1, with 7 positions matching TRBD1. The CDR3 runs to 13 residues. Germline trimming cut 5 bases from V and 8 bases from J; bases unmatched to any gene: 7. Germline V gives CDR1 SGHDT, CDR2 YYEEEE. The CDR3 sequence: CASRATGSYEQFF. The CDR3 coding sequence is TGTGCCAGCAGGGCGACAGGGTCGTATGAGCAGTTCTTC.

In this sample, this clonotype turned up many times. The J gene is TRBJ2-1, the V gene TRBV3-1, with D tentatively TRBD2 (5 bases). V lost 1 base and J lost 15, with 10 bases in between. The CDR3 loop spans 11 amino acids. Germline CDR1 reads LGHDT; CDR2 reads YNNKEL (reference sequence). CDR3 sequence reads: CASSQGASLFF. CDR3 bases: TGTGCCAGCAGCCAAGGGGCTAGCCTGTTCTTC.

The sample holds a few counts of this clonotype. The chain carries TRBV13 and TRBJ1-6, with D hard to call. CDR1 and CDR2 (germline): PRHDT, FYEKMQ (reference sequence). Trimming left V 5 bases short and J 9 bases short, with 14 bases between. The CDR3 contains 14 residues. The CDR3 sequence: CASSARSLGSPLHF. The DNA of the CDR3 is TGTGCCAGCAGCGCTCGTAGTCTCGGTTCACCCCTCCACTTT.

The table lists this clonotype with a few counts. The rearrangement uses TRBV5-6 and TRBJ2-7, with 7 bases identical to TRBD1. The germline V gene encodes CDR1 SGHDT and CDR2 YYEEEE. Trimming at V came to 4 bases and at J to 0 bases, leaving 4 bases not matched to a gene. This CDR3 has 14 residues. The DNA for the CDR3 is TGTGCCAGCAGCCTGGGACAGCCCTCCTACGAGCAGTACTTC. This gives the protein CASSLGQPSYEQYF.

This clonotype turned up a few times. CDR3 sequence reads: CASSLGRETKSSYNSPLHF. The CDR3, as DNA: TGCGCCAGCAGCTTGGGACGGGAAACGAAGAGCTCCTATAATTCACCCCTCCACTTT. The chain has TRBV5-1 and TRBJ1-6, with D hard to call. The CDR3 runs 19 residues. V dropped 0 bases and J dropped 0 bases, with 16 bases sitting between them. CDR1 SGHRS and CDR2 YFSETQ come from the germline V gene.

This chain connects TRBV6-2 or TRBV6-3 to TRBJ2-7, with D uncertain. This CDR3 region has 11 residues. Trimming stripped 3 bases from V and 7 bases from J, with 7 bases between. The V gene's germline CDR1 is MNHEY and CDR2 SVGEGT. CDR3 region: CASSYLFEQYF. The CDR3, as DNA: TGTGCCAGCAGTTATCTGTTTGAGCAGTACTTC.

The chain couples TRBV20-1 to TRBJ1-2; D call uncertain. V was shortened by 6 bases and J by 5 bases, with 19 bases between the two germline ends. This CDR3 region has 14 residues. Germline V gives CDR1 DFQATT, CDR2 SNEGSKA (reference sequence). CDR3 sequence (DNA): TGCAGTGCCCTATCGAGACAAGCAAAATATGGCTACACCTTC. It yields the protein CSALSRQAKYGYTF.

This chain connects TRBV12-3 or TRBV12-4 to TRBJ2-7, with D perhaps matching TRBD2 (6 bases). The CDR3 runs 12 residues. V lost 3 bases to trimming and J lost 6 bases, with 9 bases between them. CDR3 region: CASSFSGAEQYF. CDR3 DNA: TGTGCCAGCAGTTTTAGCGGAGCCGAGCAGTACTTC.

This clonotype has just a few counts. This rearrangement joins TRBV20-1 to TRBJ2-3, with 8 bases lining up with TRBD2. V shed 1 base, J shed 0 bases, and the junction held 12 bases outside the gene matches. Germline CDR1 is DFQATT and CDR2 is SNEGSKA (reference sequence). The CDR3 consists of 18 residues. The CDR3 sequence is CSARGLAKPRISTDTQYF. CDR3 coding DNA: TGCAGTGCTAGAGGACTAGCGAAACCTCGAATTAGCACAGATACGCAGTATTTT.

CDR3 DNA sequence: TGTGCCTGGAACCTCGGACGGGGGCCTTTGAAAGCTTTCTTT. It yields the protein CAWNLGRGPLKAFF. The chain links TRBV30 to TRBJ1-1, with D possibly TRBD1 on 6 matching bases. Germline V gene data show CDR1 as GTSNPN and CDR2 as SVGIG (reference sequence). The CDR3 totals 14 residues. Trimming removed 4 bases from V and 9 bases from J, with 21 bases in between.

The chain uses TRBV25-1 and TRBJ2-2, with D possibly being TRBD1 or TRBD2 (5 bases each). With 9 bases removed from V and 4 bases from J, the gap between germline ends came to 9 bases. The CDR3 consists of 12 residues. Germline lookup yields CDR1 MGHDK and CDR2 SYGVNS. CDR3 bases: TGTGCCAGTGGGACCACCACCGGGGAGCTGTTTTTT. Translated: CASGTTTGELFF.

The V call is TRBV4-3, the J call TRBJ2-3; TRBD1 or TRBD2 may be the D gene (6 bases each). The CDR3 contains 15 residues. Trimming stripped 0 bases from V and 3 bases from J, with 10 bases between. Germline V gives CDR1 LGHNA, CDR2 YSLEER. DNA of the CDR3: TGCGCCAGCAGCCAAGAGAGGGGGGAAACAGATACGCAGTATTTT. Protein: CASSQERGETDTQYF.

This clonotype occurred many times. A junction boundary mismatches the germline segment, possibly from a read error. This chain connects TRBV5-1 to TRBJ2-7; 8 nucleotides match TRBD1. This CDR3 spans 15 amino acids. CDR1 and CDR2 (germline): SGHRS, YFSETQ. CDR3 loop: CASSLGQGSSYEQYF. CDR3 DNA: TGTGCCAGCAGCTTAGGACAGGGCAGCTCCTACGAGCAGTACTTC.

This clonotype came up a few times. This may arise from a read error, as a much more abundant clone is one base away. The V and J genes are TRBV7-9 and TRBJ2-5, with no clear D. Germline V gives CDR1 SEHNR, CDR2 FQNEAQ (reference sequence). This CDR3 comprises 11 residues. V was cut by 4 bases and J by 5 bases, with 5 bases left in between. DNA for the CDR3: TGTGCCAGCAGCTCCCATGAGACCCAGTACTTC. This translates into CASSSHETQYF.

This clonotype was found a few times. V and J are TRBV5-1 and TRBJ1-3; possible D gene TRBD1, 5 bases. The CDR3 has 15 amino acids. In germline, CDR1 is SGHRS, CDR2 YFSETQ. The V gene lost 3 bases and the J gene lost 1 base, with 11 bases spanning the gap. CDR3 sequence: CASSSHPGSGNTIYF. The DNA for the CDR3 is TGCGCCAGCAGCTCACACCCAGGGTCTGGAAACACCATATATTTT. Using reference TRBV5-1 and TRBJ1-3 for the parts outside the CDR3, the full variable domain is KAGVTQTPRYLIKTRGQQVTLSCSPISGHRSVSWYQQTPGQGLQFLFEYFSETQRNKGNFPGRFSGRQFSNSRSEMNVSTLELGDSALYLCASSSHPGSGNTIYFGEGSWLTVV.

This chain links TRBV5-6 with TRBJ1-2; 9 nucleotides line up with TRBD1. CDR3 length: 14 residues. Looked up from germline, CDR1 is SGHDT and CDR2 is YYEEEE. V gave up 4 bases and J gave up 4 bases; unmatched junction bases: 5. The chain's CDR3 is CASSENRGPYGYTF. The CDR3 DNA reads TGTGCCAGCAGCGAAAACAGGGGGCCCTATGGCTACACCTTC.

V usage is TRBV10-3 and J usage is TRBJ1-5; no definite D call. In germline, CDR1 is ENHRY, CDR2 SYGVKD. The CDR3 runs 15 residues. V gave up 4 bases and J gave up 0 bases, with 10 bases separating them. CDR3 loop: CAISASVDSNQPQHF. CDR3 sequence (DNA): TGTGCCATCAGTGCCTCGGTAGATAGCAATCAGCCCCAGCATTTT.